Presented here are 19 T cell receptor beta chains from one specimen sequenced in a study of cytomegalovirus exposure and HLA in healthy donors. PCR was performed using 60 Vbeta and 13 Jbeta primers. The data were produced by immunoSEQ multiplex PCR, yet TCRdb's version contains in-frame clones alone and is incomplete. The table has 150,000 to 200,000 clones, roughly 80% seen once. The sequenced sample was PBMCs. The source of these receptors is a woman in her twenties or thirties in good health and CMV-seronegative.

This clone was observed a few times. This chain links TRBV14 with TRBJ2-1, with TRBD1 identical over 7 bases. V lost 8 bases to trimming and J lost 2 bases; unmatched junction nucleotides: 3. The CDR3 is made up of 13 amino acids. Germline V gives CDR1 SGHDN, CDR2 FVKESK. CDR3 in DNA: TGTGCCAGCCGAGGACAGGCCTACAATGAGCAGTTCTTC. Translation: CASRGQAYNEQFF.

This clone was detected only once. The chain links TRBV25-1 to TRBJ2-7, with 8 bases lining up with TRBD1. Trimming took 8 bases from V and 5 from J; bases not matched to a gene: 11. The length of the CDR3 is 14 residues. Germline CDR1 and CDR2: MGHDK and SYGVNS. CDR3 amino acids: CASLPTGGINEQYF. In DNA, the CDR3 is TGTGCCAGCCTCCCCACAGGGGGTATAAACGAGCAGTACTTC.

V usage is TRBV28 and J usage is TRBJ1-1; 9 positions match TRBD1. Trimming at V came to 7 bases and at J to 4 bases, leaving 19 bases not matched to a gene. Germline CDR1 MDHEN, CDR2 SYDVKM. This CDR3 region has 18 residues. The CDR3 protein is CASNPAYWGQGRITEAFF. The CDR3 coding sequence is TGTGCCAGCAACCCTGCTTATTGGGGACAGGGCAGGATCACTGAAGCTTTCTTT. Filled out from reference TRBV28 and TRBJ1-1, the complete variable domain reads DVKVTQSSRYLVKRTGEKVFLECVQDMDHENMFWYRQDPGLGLRLIYFSYDVKMKEKGDIPEGYSVSREKKERFSLILESASTNQTSMYLCASNPAYWGQGRITEAFFGQGTRLTVV.

V and J are TRBV28 and TRBJ2-2; TRBD2 might be the D (6 bases). Germline assignment: CDR1 MDHEN and CDR2 SYDVKM. V shed 11 bases and J shed 4 bases, with 17 bases lying between them. This CDR3 has 14 residues. The CDR3 DNA reads TGTGCCGGACGAAGCGGGTACGGCACCGGGGAGCTGTTTTTT. Its translation is CAGRSGYGTGELFF.

V is TRBV18 and J is TRBJ2-7; possible D gene TRBD1, 5 bases. Germline values: CDR1 KGHSH, CDR2 LQKENI. This CDR3 has 14 amino acids. Trimming took 3 bases from V and 2 from J, leaving 11 bases between them. CDR3 DNA sequence: TGTGCCAGCTCACCGGCAGGGTTTACCTACGAGCAGTACTTC. This encodes CASSPAGFTYEQYF. Drawing the rest from reference TRBV18 and TRBJ2-7, the complete variable domain is NAGVMQNPRHLVRRRGQEARLRCSPMKGHSHVYWYRQLPEEGLKFMVYLQKENIIDESGMPKERFSAEFPKEGPSILRIQQVVRGDSAAYFCASSPAGFTYEQYFGPGTRLTVT.

Concerning this clone itself: One end of the junction does not line up with germline, which may come from a read error. The rearrangement links TRBV7-2 to TRBJ1-2; D unresolved. The length of the CDR3 is 11 residues. CDR1 and CDR2 (germline): SGHTA, FQGNSA. The CDR3 DNA follows: TGTGCCAGCAGCTTCGGGATTTGGCAGGACTTC. Encoded protein: CASSFGIWQDF. Based on the CDR3 plus reference TRBV7-2 and TRBJ1-2, the full variable domain is GAGVSQSPSNKVTEKGKDVELRCDPISGHTALYWYRQSLGQGLEFLIYFQGNSAPDKSGLPSDRFSAERTGGSVSTLTIQRTQQEDSAVYLCASSFGIWQDFGSGTRLTVV.

The chain has TRBV9 and TRBJ2-3, with a weak D call TRBD1 (5 bases). The ends were cut back, 7 bases at V and 7 bases at J, with 22 bases in the middle. Germline V gene sequence: CDR1 SGDLS, CDR2 YYNGEE. The CDR3 is 15 residues long. CDR3 residues: CASGSQGTQQNTQYF. The CDR3 DNA follows: TGTGCCAGCGGCAGTCAGGGAACCCAGCAAAATACGCAGTATTTT.

This chain uses TRBV29-1 with TRBJ1-3; TRBD1 matches at 7 bases. Trimming cost V 3 bases and J 2 bases; bases outside gene matches: 4. This CDR3 is 14 amino acids long. Germline V CDR1 and CDR2: SQVTM, ANQGSEA. The CDR3 sequence: CSVEYRGPGNTIYF. CDR3 coding DNA: TGCAGCGTTGAGTACAGGGGCCCTGGAAACACCATATATTTT.

The genes are TRBV12-5 and TRBJ2-7; no firm D call. Germline V gene lookup returns CDR1 LGHNT and CDR2 FRNRAP. V lost 6 bases, J lost 2 bases, and 11 bases lay in between. The CDR3 has 13 amino acids. The CDR3: CASGTTVAYEQYF. The CDR3 region has the DNA TGTGCTAGTGGGACAACAGTAGCCTACGAGCAGTACTTC. Filled out from reference TRBV12-5 and TRBJ2-7, the complete variable domain reads DARVTQTPRHKVTEMGQEVTMRCQPILGHNTVFWYRQTMMQGLELLAYFRNRAPLDDSGMPKDRFSAEMPDATLATLKIQPSEPRDSAVYFCASGTTVAYEQYFGPGTRLTVT.

The chain links TRBV6-1 to TRBJ1-6, with 7 nucleotides matching TRBD1. CDR1 is MNHNS, CDR2 SASEGT, per germline. The CDR3 runs 15 residues. J was trimmed by 5 bases and V by 8 bases; bases with no gene match: 9. The CDR3 spells CASEGGSLDNSPLHF. In nucleotides, the CDR3 is TGTGCCAGCGAAGGGGGCTCGCTTGATAATTCACCCCTCCACTTT.

The sample holds one count of this clone. V usage is TRBV9 and J usage is TRBJ1-1; a weak D match, TRBD1 (5 bases). CDR1 and CDR2 from the germline V gene are SGDLS and YYNGEE. Deletions cut 3 bases from V and 5 bases from J, with 11 bases between. The CDR3 runs 13 residues. CDR3 nucleotide sequence: TGTGCCAGCAGCGGAGGAGGGGATACTGAAGCTTTCTTT. As protein: CASSGGGDTEAFF.

The chain is built from TRBV6-5 and TRBJ1-1; TRBD1 matches 8 bases. Germline V gene lookup returns CDR1 MNHEY and CDR2 SVGAGI. Unmatched junction bases numbered 6, after V lost 7 bases and J lost 5 bases. The CDR3 length is 13 residues. CDR3 loop: CASTGQGGTEAFF. DNA of the CDR3: TGTGCCAGCACTGGACAGGGAGGGACTGAAGCTTTCTTT.

The rearrangement links TRBV5-1 to TRBJ2-7; tentatively, D is TRBD1 (5 bases). Germline V gene data show CDR1 as SGHRS and CDR2 as YFSETQ. This CDR3 is built from 17 residues. V was pared by 0 bases and J by 1 base, with 17 bases between. The CDR3 DNA sequence: TGCGCCAGCAGCTTGGTACGAATGGGGCTACGGTCCTACGAGCAGTACTTC. The encoded protein is CASSLVRMGLRSYEQYF.

The rearrangement links TRBV5-1 to TRBJ2-1; D gene unclear. V dropped 4 bases and J dropped 7 bases, with 9 bases sitting between them. Germline CDR1 and CDR2: SGHRS and YFSETQ. The CDR3 is 12 residues long. CDR3 protein: CASSGQLNEQFF. CDR3 sequence (DNA): TGCGCCAGCAGCGGGCAGTTGAATGAGCAGTTCTTC.

The rearrangement uses TRBV2 and TRBJ2-7, with D tentatively TRBD2 (6 bases). V lost 1 base and J lost 6, with 13 bases in between. Germline CDR1 is SNHLY and CDR2 is FYNNEI. The CDR3 is made up of 14 amino acids. CDR3: CASSEGASVVEQYF. For the CDR3, the DNA is TGTGCCAGCAGTGAAGGAGCTAGCGTAGTCGAGCAGTACTTC.

This chain links TRBV5-6 with TRBJ1-4, with D possibly TRBD1 on 6 matching bases. The CDR3 runs to 14 residues. The V gene lost 4 bases and the J gene lost 3 bases, with 10 bases spanning the gap. Germline CDR1 and CDR2: SGHDT and YYEEEE. Here the CDR3 reads CASSIKGANEKLFF. Written as DNA, the CDR3 is TGTGCCAGCAGCATAAAGGGGGCTAATGAAAAACTGTTTTTT.

This chain joins TRBV27 and TRBJ2-1, with 13 bases that match TRBD2. Germline assignment: CDR1 MNHEY and CDR2 SMNVEV (reference sequence). V lost 10 bases and J lost 5; bases outside the gene matches: 11. This CDR3 has 16 amino acids. In DNA form, the CDR3 reads TGTGCCACCATTGGGATGGGACTAGCGGGGAACAATGAGCAGTTCTTC. Translation gives CATIGMGLAGNNEQFF.

CDR3 region: CASSLEGPLAQYF. CDR3 bases: TGTGCCAGCAGCTTGGAGGGGCCCCTGGCGCAGTACTTC. The chain links TRBV5-6 to TRBJ2-7; D possibly corresponds to TRBD1 (5 bases). Trimming took off 0 bases at V and 9 bases at J, with 13 bases between the two ends. The CDR3 length is 13 residues. Germline assignment: CDR1 SGHDT and CDR2 YYEEEE.

The chain has TRBV27 and TRBJ2-1; 9 bases line up with TRBD1. This CDR3 region has 14 residues. After removal of 5 bases from V and 7 bases from J, the junction contained 6 bases not matched to a gene. The germline CDR1 and CDR2 sequences are MNHEY and SMNVEV (reference sequence). The DNA for the CDR3 is TGTGCCAGCAGTGCCGGACAGGGGTTGAATGAGCAGTTCTTC. Its translation: CASSAGQGLNEQFF.